This T cell receptor (beta chain) was identified in a study of T cell repertoires in cytomegalovirus infection. Study-wide background: CMV infection and matching HLA type were both indicated by public TCR beta signatures.

The V gene's germline CDR1 is SGDLS and CDR2 YYNGEE. The CDR3 totals 12 residues. V was pared by 2 bases and J by 7 bases, with 9 bases between. TCRdb reanalysed the reads using MiXCR and keeps one entry per CDR3 protein. The sample shows about 450,000 distinct CDR3 sequences, under 40% of them seen only once. This clonotype has just a few counts. Its antigen is undetermined. The study's findings and limits: What dominated the ex vivo response were HLA-C-restricted CMV-specific TCR beta clonotypes. Identification of carriers of CMV plus the relevant HLA was achieved through cumulative public TCR beta family frequency.

The V call is TRBV9, the J call TRBJ1-1; unclear D gene. Sequenced material: PBMCs. The sequence derives from a human donor in good health (CMV status not recorded). Some clones in this sample may be carry-over from other donors' samples. The CDR3 nucleotides are TGTGCCAGCAGCGTGACGGACGGTGAAGCTTTCTTT. Amino acids: CASSVTDGEAFF.